One sample yielded the 25 T cell receptor beta chains listed below, sequenced in a study of T cells in women clearing cervical HPV infection. The data were produced by immunoSEQ multiplex PCR, yet TCRdb's version contains in-frame clones alone and is incomplete. This table holds 30,000 to 50,000 clones. Material for sequencing was blood buffy coat. The receptors derive from a woman between 18 and 70 years old with a cervical HPV16 infection that either progressed to CIN3+ or cleared (not recorded which).

In regard to this clone: The read gets to within 3 residues of the CDR3 end, and the germline J gene fills in the rest. This sequence joins TRBV7-3 and TRBJ2-5; D not certain. Trimming shortened V by 5 bases and J by 4 bases, and 11 bases separated the two germline ends. CDR3 length equals 13 residues. Germline V gene data show CDR1 as SGHTA and CDR2 as FQGTGA. The part of the CDR3 DNA that was read is TGTGCCAGCAGCGCCACTCCGAGAGAGACC. It encodes CASSATPRET. The full CDR3 is CASSATPRETQYF. Supplemented by reference TRBV7-3 and TRBJ2-5, the full variable domain reads GAGVSQTPSNKVTEKGKYVELRCDPISGHTALYWYRQSLGQGPEFLIYFQGTGAADDSGLPNDRFFAVRPEGSVSTLKIQRTERGDSAVYLCASSATPRETQYFGPGTRLLVL.

For this clone: Read data end 3 residues before the CDR3 end; the end is taken from the germline J gene. V and J are TRBV19 and TRBJ1-5, with 7 bases matching TRBD1. CDR3 size: 15 residues. The ends lost 3 bases at V and 1 base at J; junction bases unmatched: 3. Per the germline V gene, CDR1 is LNHDA and CDR2 is SQIVND (reference sequence). The part of the CDR3 DNA that was read is TGTGCCAGTAGTATGCAGGGGGGCAGCAATCAGCCC. Protein sequence: CASSMQGGSNQP. The complete CDR3 sequence is CASSMQGGSNQPQHF.

Of note for this clone: The read stops 3 residues short of the end of the CDR3; the missing end is completed from the germline J gene. The V call is TRBV20-1, the J call TRBJ1-1; 7 bases align to TRBD1. Germline CDR1 reads DFQATT; CDR2 reads SNEGSKA (reference sequence). CDR3 length equals 14 residues. The CDR3 spells CSASWDRGSGEAFF. The DNA read from the CDR3 is TGCAGTGCTAGTTGGGACAGAGGTTCTGGGGAA.

Regarding this clone: The CDR3 end is not reached by the read, which stops 3 residues before it; the germline J gene fills it in. The chain links TRBV5-1 to TRBJ2-3, with 9 nucleotides matching TRBD1. The germline CDR1 and CDR2 sequences are SGHRS and YFSETQ. This CDR3 spans 15 amino acids. J gave up 1 base and V 6 bases, and 6 bases lay outside the gene matches. The CDR3 region is CASTQGQGGTDTQYF. The DNA read from the CDR3 is TGCGCCAGCACCCAGGGACAGGGTGGCACAGATACG. Full variable domain (rest looked up from reference TRBV5-1 and TRBJ2-3): KAGVTQTPRYLIKTRGQQVTLSCSPISGHRSVSWYQQTPGQGLQFLFEYFSETQRNKGNFPGRFSGRQFSNSRSEMNVSTLELGDSALYLCASTQGQGGTDTQYFGPGTRLTVL.

As to this clone: The read ends 3 residues before the CDR3 terminus; that terminus is restored from the germline J gene. The same CDR3 is also encoded by other DNA sequences in this sample. This sequence joins TRBV20-1 and TRBJ2-5; 13 bases map to TRBD2. The V segment lost 6 bases and the J segment 1 base; nucleotides outside the gene matches: 2. The length of the CDR3 is 14 residues. Germline-derived CDR1 and CDR2 are DFQATT and SNEGSKA (reference sequence). The CDR3 loop reads CSARTSGGQETQYF. The sequenced part of the CDR3 DNA is TGCAGTGCCAGGACTAGCGGGGGCCAAGAGACC.

Notes on this clone: The sequenced fragment ends 3 residues before the CDR3 boundary, so the rest is inferred from the germline J gene. The gene calls are TRBV5-1 and TRBJ2-1; 9 nucleotides agree with TRBD1. CDR1 is SGHRS and CDR2 is YFSETQ in the germline V gene. This CDR3 spans 16 amino acids. V shed 5 bases, J shed 9 bases, and the junction held 15 bases outside the gene matches. CDR3 bases read: TGCGCCAGCAGGTTCCAACCCGGGACAGGGTTGGCTGAG. As protein: CASRFQPGTGLAE. The entire CDR3 sequence reads CASRFQPGTGLAEQFF.

Turning to this clone: The sequence runs out 3 residues before the end of the CDR3; the remainder is reconstructed from the germline J gene. The chain is built from TRBV19 and TRBJ2-6; D uncertain. CDR1 LNHDA and CDR2 SQIVND come from the germline V gene (reference sequence). The CDR3 loop spans 17 amino acids. The V end lost 7 bases, the J end lost 0 bases, and 16 bases lay between the germline ends. The CDR3 sequence: CASTLGHLSSGANVLTF. The sequenced part of the CDR3 DNA is TGTGCCAGTACCCTTGGCCACCTGAGCTCTGGGGCCAACGTC.

On this clone itself: Sequencing ends 3 residues short of the CDR3 end; the germline J gene provides the rest. V usage is TRBV9 and J usage is TRBJ2-7; possible D gene TRBD1, 7 bases. Between the trimmed V and J ends, which lost 0 bases and 5 bases, there was a span of 15 bases. The CDR3 is made up of 15 amino acids. Germline V gene lookup returns CDR1 SGDLS and CDR2 YYNGEE. The DNA read from the CDR3 is TGTGCCAGCAGCGTAGTTGGAGGGGGCGGGGACGAG. Protein sequence: CASSVVGGGGDE. The full CDR3 is CASSVVGGGGDEQYF.

About this clone: The read terminates 3 residues ahead of where the CDR3 ends, so the germline J gene completes it. The chain employs TRBV11-3 and TRBJ1-3; no clear D. The CDR3 totals 15 residues. Trimming stripped 7 bases from V and 0 bases from J, with 13 bases between. Germline V CDR1 and CDR2: SGHNT, YENEEA. CDR3: CASTLRSGSGNTIYF. CDR3 DNA, as far as it was read: TGTGCCAGCACTCTAAGGAGCGGCTCTGGAAACACC.

Of note for this clone: The read comes to an end 3 residues before the CDR3 does, leaving the germline J gene to fill in the end. The chain combines TRBV12-5 with TRBJ1-1; the D is unclear. The V gene's germline CDR1 is LGHNT and CDR2 FRNRAP. V was clipped by 8 bases and J by 1 base, with 8 bases between them. This CDR3 spans 12 amino acids. Partial CDR3 DNA: TGTGCTAGTAGAAGTAGGAACACTGAA. The encoded protein is CASRSRNTE. From start to end, the CDR3 is CASRSRNTEAFF.

This CDR3 reads CASSLGPPGAGDTGELFF. The covered CDR3 bases are TGTGCCAGCAGTTTAGGCCCTCCAGGGGCCGGGGACACCGGGGAG. The chain recombines TRBV12-3 or TRBV12-4 with TRBJ2-2; weak D call: TRBD1 (6 bases). The CDR3 goes on 3 residues after the read ends, and that part is filled in from the germline J gene. V was shortened by 1 base and J by 3 bases, with 18 bases between the two germline ends. The CDR3 sequence is 18 residues long.

As concerns this clone: The missing CDR3 end, 3 residues past where the read stops, is filled in from the germline J gene. V and J are TRBV5-1 and TRBJ2-1; 7 bases align to TRBD2. The CDR3 is made up of 16 amino acids. The junction had 11 bases not matched to a gene; V was cut back by 0 bases and J by 8 bases. In germline, CDR1 is SGHRS, CDR2 YFSETQ. CDR3 bases read: TGCGCCAGCAGCTTGGTCTCTCGCGGGGGTAACGATGAG. It yields the protein CASSLVSRGGNDE. The complete CDR3 sequence is CASSLVSRGGNDEQFF.

On this clone: The read is 3 residues too short to cover the CDR3 end, so that end is filled in from the germline J gene. The chain is built from TRBV27 and TRBJ2-7; the match to TRBD1 covers 8 bases. The CDR3 length is 14 residues. The V gene end was trimmed by 1 base and the J gene end by 4 bases; junction bases not matched to a gene: 3. Germline CDR1 is MNHEY and CDR2 is SMNVEV (reference sequence). CDR3 in amino acids: CASSLLGQGYEQYF. The sequenced CDR3 bases are TGTGCCAGCAGTTTATTAGGACAGGGATACGAG.

Comment on this clone: The read terminates 3 residues ahead of where the CDR3 ends, so the germline J gene completes it. The rearrangement joins TRBV30 to TRBJ2-1, with 7 bases identical to TRBD2. This CDR3 region has 16 residues. Losses at the gene ends were 5 bases for V and 3 bases for J; bases not matched to a gene: 13. Germline CDR1 and CDR2: GTSNPN and SVGIG (reference sequence). The CDR3 here is CAWGGMRGGNYNEQFF. The CDR3 DNA, read in part, is TGTGCCTGGGGGGGGATGCGCGGGGGTAACTACAATGAG.

CDR3 amino acids: CASSQAEDRLSGANVLTF. The CDR3 DNA, read in part, is TGCGCCAGCAGTCAAGCCGAAGACAGGCTCTCTGGGGCCAACGTC. The J gene is TRBJ2-6, the V gene TRBV23-1; perhaps TRBD1 as D (6 bases). The CDR3 extends 3 residues past the end of the read, so its final part is completed from the germline J gene. TRBV23-1 is labeled an ORF, and its function is uncertain. This CDR3 spans 18 amino acids. V lost 2 bases and J lost 0, with 14 bases in between.

The CDR3: CASSERSGQMNTGELFF. The sequenced CDR3 bases are TGTGCCAGCAGTGAACGATCAGGACAGATGAACACCGGGGAG. The genes are TRBV6-1 and TRBJ2-2; D is perhaps TRBD1 (6 bases). The CDR3 is cut off 3 residues early in the read; its end comes from the germline J gene. This CDR3 has 17 amino acids. CDR1 MNHNS and CDR2 SASEGT come from the germline V gene. V gave up 2 bases and J gave up 1 base, with 14 bases separating them.

As concerns this clone: Read data end 3 residues before the CDR3 end; the end is taken from the germline J gene. V and J are TRBV19 and TRBJ2-5; a weak D match, TRBD1 (5 bases). CDR3 length equals 14 residues. With 1 base removed from V and 5 bases from J, the gap between germline ends came to 11 bases. Germline V gene lookup returns CDR1 LNHDA and CDR2 SQIVND (reference sequence). Partial CDR3 DNA: TGTGCCAGTAGTATAGTAGGGAAGGGGGAGACC. It translates to CASSIVGKGET. The full CDR3 protein reads CASSIVGKGETQYF.

As concerns this clone: The read stops 3 residues short of the end of the CDR3; the missing end is completed from the germline J gene. V and J are TRBV7-2 and TRBJ1-4; tentative D call: TRBD1 (5 bases). Looked up from germline, CDR1 is SGHTA and CDR2 is FQGNSA. The CDR3 has 13 amino acids. V lost 5 bases, J lost 8 bases, and 12 bases lay in between. The CDR3 sequence: CASSNRQQEKLFF. Partial CDR3 DNA: TGTGCCAGCAGCAACCGACAGCAAGAAAAA.

Turning to this clone: The read falls 3 residues short of the CDR3 end, and the missing part is taken from the germline J gene. This chain connects TRBV30 to TRBJ2-1, with D possibly matching TRBD1 (6 bases). The CDR3 has 12 amino acids. Per the germline V gene, CDR1 is GTSNPN and CDR2 is SVGIG (reference sequence). V lost 5 bases, J lost 7 bases, and 12 bases lay in between. The DNA read from the CDR3 is TGTGCCTGGGCCCCCCAGGGGAATGAG. Amino acid sequence: CAWAPQGNE. The CDR3 as a whole reads CAWAPQGNEQFF.

As regards this clone: Sequencing ends 3 residues short of the CDR3 end; the germline J gene provides the rest. V usage is TRBV19 and J usage is TRBJ2-4; 8 nucleotides line up with TRBD1. The CDR3 sequence is 17 residues long. Germline-derived CDR1 and CDR2 are LNHDA and SQIVND (reference sequence). The V gene end was trimmed by 5 bases and the J gene end by 2 bases; junction bases not matched to a gene: 11. Incomplete CDR3 DNA: TGTGCCAGTAGTCCTCTCGTGACAGGGGCAACCAAAAACATT. It translates to CASSPLVTGATKNI. In full, the CDR3 is CASSPLVTGATKNIQYF.

Points on this clone: The sequenced fragment ends 3 residues before the CDR3 boundary, so the rest is inferred from the germline J gene. The chain recombines TRBV6-4 with TRBJ1-2; D not resolved. CDR1 is MRHNA, CDR2 SNTAGT, per germline. V dropped 4 bases and J dropped 6 bases, with 18 bases sitting between them. The CDR3 loop spans 15 amino acids. Incomplete CDR3 DNA: TGTGCCAGCAGTGTGACGTTCGGCGGGAAAAATGGC. This codes for CASSVTFGGKNG. The CDR3 in full is CASSVTFGGKNGYTF.

Regarding this clone: The CDR3 end is not reached by the read, which stops 3 residues before it; the germline J gene fills it in. This chain uses TRBV23-1 with TRBJ1-3; D not certain. TRBV23-1 is treated as an ORF (open reading frame) with a function not yet certain. The CDR3 sequence is 12 residues long. V was cut by 2 bases and J by 7 bases, with 6 bases left in between. The part of the CDR3 DNA that was read is TGCGCCAGCAGTCAAGTAAGGAACACC. It specifies CASSQVRNT. The full CDR3 protein is CASSQVRNTIYF.

As concerns this clone: With the read ending 3 residues before the CDR3 end, the germline J gene is used to fill in that end. The chain is built from TRBV28 and TRBJ2-3; 16 positions agree with TRBD2. V was pared by 3 bases and J by 1 base, with 7 bases of the junction left unmatched. The CDR3 length is 19 residues. CDR1 is MDHEN, CDR2 SYDVKM, per germline. The CDR3 DNA, read in part, is TGTGCCAGCAGTTTCCGCGGGACTAGCGGGGGGGCTGGCACAGATACG. Translating it yields CASSFRGTSGGAGTDT. The full CDR3 sequence reads CASSFRGTSGGAGTDTQYF.

Turning to this clone: The read stops 3 residues short of the end of the CDR3; the missing end is completed from the germline J gene. The gene calls are TRBV28 and TRBJ2-5, with unresolved D. Germline CDR1 and CDR2: MDHEN and SYDVKM. Trimming stripped 6 bases from V and 2 bases from J, with 7 bases between. This CDR3 contains 12 residues. CDR3 DNA, as far as it was read: TGTGCCAGCAGCAGGAGTCAAGAGACC. Translated, it gives CASSRSQET. The whole CDR3 reads CASSRSQETQYF.

Concerning this clone itself: Read coverage stops 3 residues before the CDR3 terminus; the germline J gene supplies the remainder. V is TRBV6-1 and J is TRBJ2-3; no definite D call. V dropped 4 bases and J dropped 1 base, with 12 bases sitting between them. The CDR3 loop spans 15 amino acids. Germline V gene lookup returns CDR1 MNHNS and CDR2 SASEGT. The CDR3 sequence is CASSASSFGTDTQYF. Incomplete CDR3 DNA: TGTGCCAGCAGTGCCTCGTCGTTTGGCACAGATACG.